This T cell receptor beta chain was observed in a study of blood T cell repertoires in COVID-19. The germline V gene encodes CDR1 DFQATT and CDR2 SNEGSKA (reference sequence). The CDR3 is 14 residues long. The trim removed 3 bases at V and 3 bases at J, leaving 5 bases unmatched. The table came from immunoSEQ multiplex PCR; TCRdb's copy has only in-frame clones and leaves some out. The sample has a few hundred thousand clones, about 82% seen once. Sequencing was done on a sample of peripheral blood. This chain joins TRBV20-1 and TRBJ2-7; TRBD1 aligns across 10 bases. The clonotype originates from a woman aged 45-65 years with acute or convalescent COVID-19. The CDR3: CSASIWTGGYEQYF. The CDR3 coding sequence is TGCAGTGCTAGTATTTGGACAGGGGGCTACGAGCAGTACTTC.